These T cell receptor beta chains were read from a single sample in a study of low-dose radiotherapy and immunotherapy resistance in tumors. TCRdb re-analysed the reads in MiXCR, keeping a single row per CDR3 protein. The sample lists tens of thousands of distinct CDR3 sequences, roughly 19% seen once, with 9.5% to 15% in the top ten. The sample here was PBMCs, taken after low-dose radiotherapy plus immunotherapy. The source is a female donor with ovarian cancer. Each CDR3 is given with its conserved first and last residue. Each record gives: V gene, D gene, CDR3 length, clone size, J gene, CDR3 DNA, CDR3 protein. A D gene is named only where the DNA matches it firmly. Size values are once, few and many counts, or a class for expanded clones, and some rows have none.

V gene: TRBV2; D gene: TRBD2; CDR3 length: 15; clone size: .; J gene: TRBJ2-5; CDR3 DNA: TGTGCCAGCTCTGAGGTAGCGGGGGGTACAGAGACCCAGTACTTC; CDR3 protein: CASSEVAGGTETQYF
V gene: TRBV7-2; D gene: .; CDR3 length: 12; clone size: many; J gene: TRBJ2-3; CDR3 DNA: TGTGCCAGCAGCGCGAGCACAGATACGCAGTATTTT; CDR3 protein: CASSASTDTQYF
V gene: TRBV28; D gene: .; CDR3 length: 11; clone size: many; J gene: TRBJ2-7; CDR3 DNA: TGTGCCAGCCTGAAATACGACGAGCAGTACTTC; CDR3 protein: CASLKYDEQYF
V gene: TRBV5-1; D gene: .; CDR3 length: 12; clone size: .; J gene: TRBJ2-3; CDR3 DNA: TGCGCCAGCAGCCCGCCTGCTGATACGCAGTATTTT; CDR3 protein: CASSPPADTQYF
V gene: TRBV7-6; D gene: .; CDR3 length: 14; clone size: once; J gene: TRBJ2-7; CDR3 DNA: TGTGCCAGCAGCCCTGAGCGGAGCCCCTACGAGCAGTACTTC; CDR3 protein: CASSPERSPYEQYF
V gene: TRBV24-1; D gene: TRBD2; CDR3 length: 15; clone size: many; J gene: TRBJ2-1; CDR3 DNA: TGTGCCACCAGTGATGCGGTACTAGCGGGGTATGAGCAGTTCTTC; CDR3 protein: CATSDAVLAGYEQFF
V gene: TRBV5-1; D gene: TRBD1; CDR3 length: 15; clone size: many; J gene: TRBJ2-7; CDR3 DNA: TGTGCCAGCAGCTTGGGAGGACAGGGGGCCTACGAGCAGTACTTC; CDR3 protein: CASSLGGQGAYEQYF
V gene: TRBV6-2/TRBV6-3; D gene: TRBD1; CDR3 length: 15; clone size: few; J gene: TRBJ2-4; CDR3 DNA: TGTGCCAGCAGCTGGACAGGGGGCAGCGGGACCATTCAGTACTTC; CDR3 protein: CASSWTGGSGTIQYF
V gene: TRBV6-1; D gene: .; CDR3 length: 14; clone size: few; J gene: TRBJ2-1; CDR3 DNA: TGTGCCAGCAGTTCAGGGGGGGGTTACAATGAGCAGTTCTTC; CDR3 protein: CASSSGGGYNEQFF
V gene: TRBV4-2; D gene: TRBD2; CDR3 length: 17; clone size: many; J gene: TRBJ2-5; CDR3 DNA: TGTGCCAGCAGCCAAGTGAGCACAGCGGGGATACAAGAGACCCAGTACTTC; CDR3 protein: CASSQVSTAGIQETQYF
V gene: TRBV6-5; D gene: TRBD1; CDR3 length: 15; clone size: .; J gene: TRBJ1-5; CDR3 DNA: TGTGCCAGCAGCCGGACAGGGGACGGGTGGGAGCCCCAGCATTTT; CDR3 protein: CASSRTGDGWEPQHF
V gene: TRBV28; D gene: TRBD1; CDR3 length: 16; clone size: many; J gene: TRBJ2-1; CDR3 DNA: TGTGCCAGCAGTTTGCTAGGGACAGGGGTGAGGAATGAGCAGTTCTTC; CDR3 protein: CASSLLGTGVRNEQFF
V gene: TRBV25-1; D gene: .; CDR3 length: 16; clone size: many; J gene: TRBJ2-2; CDR3 DNA: TGTGCCAGCAGTCCGCCCGGGGCCCGGGGCACCGGGGAGCTGTTTTTT; CDR3 protein: CASSPPGARGTGELFF
V gene: TRBV9; D gene: .; CDR3 length: 15; clone size: .; J gene: TRBJ2-3; CDR3 DNA: TGTGCCAGCAGCGTAGGAGGGGGGGGGACAGATACGCAGTATTTT; CDR3 protein: CASSVGGGGTDTQYF
V gene: TRBV5-1; D gene: TRBD1; CDR3 length: 14; clone size: many; J gene: TRBJ2-1; CDR3 DNA: TGCGCCAGCGGTCTTCCAGGATCGACAGGGGAGCAGTTCTTC; CDR3 protein: CASGLPGSTGEQFF
V gene: TRBV4-1; D gene: .; CDR3 length: 15; clone size: many; J gene: TRBJ2-7; CDR3 DNA: TGCGCCAGCAGCCAAGATTTAGGGGACAACTACGAGCAGTACTTC; CDR3 protein: CASSQDLGDNYEQYF
V gene: TRBV5-1; D gene: TRBD2; CDR3 length: 16; clone size: .; J gene: TRBJ2-3; CDR3 DNA: TGCGCCAGCAGGCCGACTAGCGGGAGAAGCACAGATACGCAGTATTTT; CDR3 protein: CASRPTSGRSTDTQYF
V gene: TRBV5-1; D gene: .; CDR3 length: 13; clone size: many; J gene: TRBJ2-7; CDR3 DNA: TGCGCCAGCAGGCCGGGACACTCCTACGAGCAGTACTTC; CDR3 protein: CASRPGHSYEQYF
V gene: TRBV7-9; D gene: .; CDR3 length: 17; clone size: many; J gene: TRBJ2-7; CDR3 DNA: TGTGCCAGCAGCGCCGGGGACGTCTTTGGGCTCTCCTACGAGCAGTACTTC; CDR3 protein: CASSAGDVFGLSYEQYF
V gene: TRBV19; D gene: .; CDR3 length: 17; clone size: many; J gene: TRBJ1-3; CDR3 DNA: TGTGCCAGCCCTCCCTACACAACAGGGCCAATAGAGGACACCATATATTTT; CDR3 protein: CASPPYTTGPIEDTIYF
V gene: TRBV18; D gene: TRBD2; CDR3 length: 15; clone size: many; J gene: TRBJ2-3; CDR3 DNA: TGTGCCAGCTCACCATTAGCGGGGAGCACAGATACGCAGTATTTT; CDR3 protein: CASSPLAGSTDTQYF
V gene: TRBV4-2; D gene: TRBD2; CDR3 length: 14; clone size: .; J gene: TRBJ2-1; CDR3 DNA: TGTGCCAGCAGCCATTCGGGGGGGCCAAATGAGCAGTTCTTC; CDR3 protein: CASSHSGGPNEQFF
V gene: TRBV29-1; D gene: TRBD2; CDR3 length: 12; clone size: many; J gene: TRBJ2-1; CDR3 DNA: TGCAGCGCCGGGCGGGGGGGGCACCAGCGGTTCTTC; CDR3 protein: CSAGRGGHQRFF
V gene: TRBV4-2; D gene: .; CDR3 length: 13; clone size: many; J gene: TRBJ1-2; CDR3 DNA: TGTGCCAGCAGCTCGGACCTTGGGTATGGCTACACCTTC; CDR3 protein: CASSSDLGYGYTF
V gene: TRBV24-1; D gene: .; CDR3 length: 14; clone size: medium-sized; J gene: TRBJ2-6; CDR3 DNA: TGTGCCACGTTAGACAGCTCTGGGGCCAACGTCCTGACTTTC; CDR3 protein: CATLDSSGANVLTF
V gene: TRBV7-9; D gene: .; CDR3 length: 15; clone size: many; J gene: TRBJ2-1; CDR3 DNA: TGTGCCAGCAGCTTAGTTCGAGGGACCTACAATGAGCAGTTCTTC; CDR3 protein: CASSLVRGTYNEQFF
V gene: TRBV3-1; D gene: TRBD1; CDR3 length: 18; clone size: .; J gene: TRBJ2-2; CDR3 DNA: TGTGCCAGCAGCCAAATGATACCCGGGACAGGGTTTACCGGGGAGCTGTTTTTT; CDR3 protein: CASSQMIPGTGFTGELFF
V gene: TRBV29-1; D gene: .; CDR3 length: 13; clone size: many; J gene: TRBJ1-4; CDR3 DNA: TGCAGCGTTGCGTCTGCAACTAATGAAAAACTGTTTTTT; CDR3 protein: CSVASATNEKLFF
V gene: TRBV6-2/TRBV6-3; D gene: TRBD2; CDR3 length: 13; clone size: .; J gene: TRBJ2-3; CDR3 DNA: TGTGCCAGCATAGCGGGAGGGCCAGATACGCAGTATTTT; CDR3 protein: CASIAGGPDTQYF
V gene: TRBV27; D gene: .; CDR3 length: 14; clone size: .; J gene: TRBJ2-5; CDR3 DNA: TGTGCCAGCAGTTTAGCGGGGCAACCACTGCCGGAGTACTTC; CDR3 protein: CASSLAGQPLPEYF
V gene: TRBV29-1; D gene: .; CDR3 length: 11; clone size: many; J gene: TRBJ2-5; CDR3 DNA: TGCAGCGTTGAGTATAGCGAGACCCAGTACTTC; CDR3 protein: CSVEYSETQYF
V gene: TRBV28; D gene: .; CDR3 length: 12; clone size: many; J gene: TRBJ1-2; CDR3 DNA: TGTGCCAGCAGGTCCGGGGGGCGCGGCTACACCTTC; CDR3 protein: CASRSGGRGYTF
V gene: TRBV7-2; D gene: .; CDR3 length: 14; clone size: few; J gene: TRBJ1-1; CDR3 DNA: TGTGCCAGCAGCCCGTCCCCAGGGAGGGGAGGAGCTTTCTTT; CDR3 protein: CASSPSPGRGGAFF
V gene: TRBV7-2; D gene: .; CDR3 length: 15; clone size: many; J gene: TRBJ2-6; CDR3 DNA: TGTGCCAGCAGCTTAGTAGCGTCTGGGGCCAACGTCCTGACTTTC; CDR3 protein: CASSLVASGANVLTF
V gene: TRBV12-3/TRBV12-4; D gene: .; CDR3 length: 13; clone size: few; J gene: TRBJ2-7; CDR3 DNA: TGTGCCAGCAGTAAGGGTTCGGCAAACGAGCAGTACTTC; CDR3 protein: CASSKGSANEQYF
V gene: TRBV7-6; D gene: TRBD1; CDR3 length: 15; clone size: many; J gene: TRBJ1-1; CDR3 DNA: TGTGCCAGCAGCAACAGGGGCCTGAGGGGCACTGAAGCTTTCTTT; CDR3 protein: CASSNRGLRGTEAFF
V gene: TRBV6-2/TRBV6-3; D gene: .; CDR3 length: 16; clone size: many; J gene: TRBJ1-3; CDR3 DNA: TGTGCCAGCAGGCCCCGGGACCCTAACCCAGGAAACACCATATATTTT; CDR3 protein: CASRPRDPNPGNTIYF
V gene: TRBV5-1; D gene: .; CDR3 length: 16; clone size: many; J gene: TRBJ1-5; CDR3 DNA: TGCGCCAGCAGCTCGCAGGGTACGGGTAGCAATCAGCCCCAGCATTTT; CDR3 protein: CASSSQGTGSNQPQHF
V gene: TRBV18; D gene: TRBD2; CDR3 length: 15; clone size: many; J gene: TRBJ2-1; CDR3 DNA: TGTGCCAGCTCAGGGACTAGCGGGACCTACAATGAGCAGTTCTTC; CDR3 protein: CASSGTSGTYNEQFF
V gene: TRBV7-8; D gene: .; CDR3 length: 16; clone size: many; J gene: TRBJ2-7; CDR3 DNA: TGTGCCAGCAGCTTAGGGGTGGGCCCCGTATCGAACGAGCAGTACTTC; CDR3 protein: CASSLGVGPVSNEQYF
V gene: TRBV19; D gene: .; CDR3 length: 15; clone size: .; J gene: TRBJ2-2; CDR3 DNA: TGTGCCAGTAAGGGGCTAGCGAGGAACACCGGGGAGCTGTTTTTT; CDR3 protein: CASKGLARNTGELFF
V gene: TRBV7-2; D gene: TRBD1; CDR3 length: 17; clone size: many; J gene: TRBJ2-3; CDR3 DNA: TGTGCCAGCAGCCCAGCCCCCAGGGGGTTACCCCCAGATACGCAGTATTTT; CDR3 protein: CASSPAPRGLPPDTQYF
V gene: TRBV4-1; D gene: .; CDR3 length: 15; clone size: many; J gene: TRBJ1-2; CDR3 DNA: TGCGCCAGCAGCCCAGCCGGAGGAGGCTCTTATGGCTACACCTTC; CDR3 protein: CASSPAGGGSYGYTF
V gene: TRBV20-1; D gene: .; CDR3 length: 13; clone size: few; J gene: TRBJ2-5; CDR3 DNA: TGCAGTGCTAGAGTCCCCCGGACCCCGACCCAGTACTTC; CDR3 protein: CSARVPRTPTQYF
V gene: TRBV5-1; D gene: .; CDR3 length: 16; clone size: many; J gene: TRBJ2-7; CDR3 DNA: TGCGCCAGCAGCTTGGGTACGGGAACCGCGTCCTACGAGCAGTACTTC; CDR3 protein: CASSLGTGTASYEQYF
V gene: TRBV12-3/TRBV12-4; D gene: .; CDR3 length: 13; clone size: many; J gene: TRBJ1-6; CDR3 DNA: TGTGCCAGCAGAGGACCCTATAATTCACCCCTCCACTTT; CDR3 protein: CASRGPYNSPLHF
V gene: TRBV5-4; D gene: TRBD1; CDR3 length: 13; clone size: .; J gene: TRBJ1-2; CDR3 DNA: TGTGCCAGCAGCCAGGGACAGCTGTCCGGCTACACCTTC; CDR3 protein: CASSQGQLSGYTF
V gene: TRBV5-6; D gene: .; CDR3 length: 16; clone size: many; J gene: TRBJ2-7; CDR3 DNA: TGTGCCAGCAGCCTGGGGTCAGTCTTTTCCTCCTACGAGCAGTACTTC; CDR3 protein: CASSLGSVFSSYEQYF
V gene: TRBV24-1; D gene: .; CDR3 length: 23; clone size: many; J gene: TRBJ2-2; CDR3 DNA: TGTGCCACCAGTGATTTACCACTTACGCGGGGGCGTAACCTCTCCAGGTACACCGGGGAGCTGTTTTTT; CDR3 protein: CATSDLPLTRGRNLSRYTGELFF
V gene: TRBV6-2/TRBV6-3; D gene: TRBD1; CDR3 length: 16; clone size: .; J gene: TRBJ2-3; CDR3 DNA: TGTGCCAGCAGCGATCGACAGGGGGGCGTGTTGGATACGCAGTATTTT; CDR3 protein: CASSDRQGGVLDTQYF
V gene: TRBV2; D gene: TRBD1; CDR3 length: 14; clone size: many; J gene: TRBJ1-1; CDR3 DNA: TGTGCCCTCGGCAATACCGGGACAGGGGGGCGGGCTTTCTTT; CDR3 protein: CALGNTGTGGRAFF
V gene: TRBV19; D gene: TRBD1; CDR3 length: 13; clone size: many; J gene: TRBJ1-2; CDR3 DNA: TGTGCCAGTACCCAGACAGGGTCCTATGGCTACACCTTC; CDR3 protein: CASTQTGSYGYTF
V gene: TRBV5-1; D gene: .; CDR3 length: 14; clone size: .; J gene: TRBJ2-3; CDR3 DNA: TGCGCCAACAGCGATCCGGCGGGTGCGGATACGCAGTATTTT; CDR3 protein: CANSDPAGADTQYF
V gene: TRBV6-2/TRBV6-3; D gene: .; CDR3 length: 13; clone size: .; J gene: TRBJ1-2; CDR3 DNA: TGTGCCAGCAGCCGACAAGGATCCAGCGGCTACACCTTC; CDR3 protein: CASSRQGSSGYTF
V gene: TRBV5-4; D gene: TRBD1; CDR3 length: 14; clone size: medium-sized; J gene: TRBJ1-2; CDR3 DNA: TGTGCCAGCAGCACAGGGGGCGGAAACTATGGCTACACCTTC; CDR3 protein: CASSTGGGNYGYTF
V gene: TRBV6-1; D gene: .; CDR3 length: 13; clone size: .; J gene: TRBJ2-1; CDR3 DNA: TGTGCCAGCAGCAGTAAGGGGGGGAATGAGCAGTTCTTC; CDR3 protein: CASSSKGGNEQFF
V gene: TRBV20-1; D gene: TRBD2; CDR3 length: 13; clone size: few; J gene: TRBJ2-1; CDR3 DNA: TGCAGTGCTGAACTAGCGGGATTCAATGAGCAGTTCTTC; CDR3 protein: CSAELAGFNEQFF